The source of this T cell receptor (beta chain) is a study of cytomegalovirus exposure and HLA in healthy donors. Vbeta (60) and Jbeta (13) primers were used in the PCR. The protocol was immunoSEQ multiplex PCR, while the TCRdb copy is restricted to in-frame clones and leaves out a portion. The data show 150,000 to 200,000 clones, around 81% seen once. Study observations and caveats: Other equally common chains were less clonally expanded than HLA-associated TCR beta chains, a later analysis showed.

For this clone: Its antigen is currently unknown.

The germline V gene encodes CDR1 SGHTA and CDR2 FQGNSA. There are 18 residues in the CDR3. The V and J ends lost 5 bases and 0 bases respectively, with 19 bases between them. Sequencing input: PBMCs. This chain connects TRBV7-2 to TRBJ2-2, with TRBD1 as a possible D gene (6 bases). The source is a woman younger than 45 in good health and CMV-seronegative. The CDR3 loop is CASSHGTLRRANTGELFF. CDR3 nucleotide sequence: TGTGCCAGCAGCCACGGGACACTGAGACGCGCGAACACCGGGGAGCTGTTTTTT.